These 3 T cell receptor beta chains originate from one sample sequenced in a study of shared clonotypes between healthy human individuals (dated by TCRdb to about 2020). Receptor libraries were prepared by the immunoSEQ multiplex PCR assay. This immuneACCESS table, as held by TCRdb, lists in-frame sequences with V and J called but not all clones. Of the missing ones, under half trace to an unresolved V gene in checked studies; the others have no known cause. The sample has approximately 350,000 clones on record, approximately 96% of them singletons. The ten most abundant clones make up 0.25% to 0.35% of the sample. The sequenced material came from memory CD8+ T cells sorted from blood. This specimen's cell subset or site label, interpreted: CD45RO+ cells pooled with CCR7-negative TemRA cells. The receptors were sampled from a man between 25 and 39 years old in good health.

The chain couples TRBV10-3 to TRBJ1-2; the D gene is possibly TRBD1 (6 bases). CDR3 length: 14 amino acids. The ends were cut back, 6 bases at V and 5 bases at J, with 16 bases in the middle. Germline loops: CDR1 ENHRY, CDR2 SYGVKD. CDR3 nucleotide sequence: TGTGCCATCAGCAACGACAGGCTGAGGTATGGCTACACCTTC. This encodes CAISNDRLRYGYTF.

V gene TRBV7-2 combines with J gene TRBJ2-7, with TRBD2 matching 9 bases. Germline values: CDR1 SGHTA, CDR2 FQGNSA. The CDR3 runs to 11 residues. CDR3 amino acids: CFVAGESEQYF. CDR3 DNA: TGTTTCGTAGCGGGAGAAAGTGAGCAGTACTTC.

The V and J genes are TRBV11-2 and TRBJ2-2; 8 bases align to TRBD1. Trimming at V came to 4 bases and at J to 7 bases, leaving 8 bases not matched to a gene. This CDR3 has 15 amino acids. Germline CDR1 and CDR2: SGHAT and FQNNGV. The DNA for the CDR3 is TGTGCCAGCAGCTCCCGGACAGGGCTCTACGGGGAGCTGTTTTTT. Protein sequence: CASSSRTGLYGELFF. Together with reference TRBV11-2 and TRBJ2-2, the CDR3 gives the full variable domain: EAGVAQSPRYKIIEKRQSVAFWCNPISGHATLYWYQQILGQGPKLLIQFQNNGVVDDSQLPKDRFSAERLKGVDSTLKIQPAKLEDSAVYLCASSSRTGLYGELFFGEGSRLTVL.